The 28 T cell receptor beta chains given below trace back to one sample, sequenced in a study of Ad26.COV2.S vaccination and SARS-CoV-2 variants. Sequenced by immunoSEQ multiplex PCR; TCRdb stores in-frame clones only, minus some. The sample has around 400,000 clones, roughly 80% seen once. Treatment: about 20 received Ad26.COV2.S at low or high dose, single or two shots; 5 received placebo; per-sample allocation not given. Sample collection was performed on day 63 after the first vaccine or placebo injection. Sequenced here: peripheral blood, sampled in a trial of Ad26.COV2.S vaccine versus placebo. These receptors were obtained from a person between 18 and 60 years old who received the Ad26.COV2.S COVID-19 vaccine or a placebo.

The chain is built from TRBV9 and TRBJ2-7; 8 bases match TRBD2. The CDR3 consists of 15 residues. Germline loops: CDR1 SGDLS, CDR2 YYNGEE. Trimming cost V 0 bases and J 3 bases; bases outside gene matches: 5. CDR3 region: CASSVASGSLYEQYF. CDR3 in DNA: TGTGCCAGCAGCGTAGCCAGCGGGAGTCTCTACGAGCAGTACTTC.

V usage is TRBV6-5 and J usage is TRBJ1-1; 9 nucleotides align to TRBD1. Germline CDR1 reads MNHEY; CDR2 reads SVGAGI. This CDR3 comprises 14 residues. The V and J ends lost 5 bases and 5 bases, in that order; junction bases with no gene match: 6. Here the CDR3 DNA reads TGTGCCAGCAGTCCGGGACAGGGAGAGACTGAAGCTTTCTTT. The encoded protein is CASSPGQGETEAFF.

The CDR3 region has the DNA TGTGCCAGCAGCATCGGACTAGCGGGGGCCTGTTACGAGCAGTACTTC. It is translated as CASSIGLAGACYEQYF. This chain joins TRBV21-1 and TRBJ2-7; the table assigns TRBD2, which was not confirmed against the DNA. TRBV21-1 is given as a pseudogene. The CDR3 spans 16 residues.

This clone was found once. The CDR3 protein is CASSQDYVTARLNGNTIYF. The CDR3 DNA follows: TGTGCCAGCAGCCAAGATTACGTTACAGCAAGACTGAATGGAAACACCATATATTTT. J is TRBJ1-3 and V is TRBV3-1 (or the pseudogene TRBV3-2); no definite D call. Trimming left V 0 bases short and J 3 bases short, with 21 bases between. Germline loops: CDR1 LGHDT, CDR2 YNNKEL (reference sequence). This CDR3 has 19 residues.

This clone was seen only once. The same CDR3 is also encoded by other DNA sequences in this sample. The chain joins TRBV5-1 to TRBJ2-1; 11 bases fit TRBD2. The CDR3 sequence is 15 residues long. CDR1 is SGHRS, CDR2 YFSETQ, per germline. The J segment lost 4 bases and the V segment lost 4 bases, leaving 4 bases of the junction unmatched. DNA for the CDR3: TGCGCCAGCAGCCCCGGGACTAGCGGATACAATGAGCAGTTCTTC. It codes for CASSPGTSGYNEQFF.

The chain carries TRBV11-2 and TRBJ1-2; TRBD1 matches at 7 bases. Germline V lookup: CDR1 SGHAT, CDR2 FQNNGV. This CDR3 is 13 amino acids long. Trimming removed 4 bases from V and 9 bases from J; junction bases left unmatched: 8. For the CDR3, the DNA is TGTGCCAGCAGCTCGAGACAGGGCTTCAGCTACACCTTC. Its protein product is CASSSRQGFSYTF.

The chain recombines TRBV24-1 with TRBJ2-1; unclear D gene. Between the trimmed V and J ends, which lost 11 bases and 0 bases, there was a span of 16 bases. The CDR3 consists of 15 residues. Germline V CDR1 and CDR2: KGHDR, SFDVKD. CDR3 nucleotide sequence: TGTGCCAACTGGCCGCGGATGCGCTCCTACAATGAGCAGTTCTTC. The encoded protein is CANWPRMRSYNEQFF.

This chain joins TRBV6-5 and TRBJ1-1, with 8 bases matching TRBD1. The CDR3 consists of 14 residues. From germline, CDR1 is MNHEY and CDR2 SVGAGI. The V segment lost 2 bases and the J segment 4 bases; nucleotides outside the gene matches: 3. The CDR3 here is CASSYTTGGTEAFF. CDR3 in DNA: TGTGCCAGCAGTTACACAACAGGGGGCACTGAAGCTTTCTTT.

To note about this clone: The same CDR3 can be traced to other DNA sequences in this sample. The chain employs TRBV19 and TRBJ1-5, with D possibly TRBD1 on 5 matching bases. The germline V and J ends were trimmed by 2 bases and 1 base, with 6 bases remaining between them. This CDR3 region has 14 residues. Germline CDR1 LNHDA, CDR2 SQIVND (reference sequence). CDR3 coding DNA: TGTGCCAGTAGTATAAGGGGCAGCAATCAGCCCCAGCATTTT. The encoded protein is CASSIRGSNQPQHF.

The V and J genes are TRBV5-3 and TRBJ1-5; the match to TRBD1 covers 9 bases. TRBV5-3 is treated as an ORF (open reading frame) with a function not yet certain. V lost 0 bases and J lost 6; bases outside the gene matches: 4. There are 15 residues in the CDR3. This CDR3 is CARSLEGQGGQPQHF. Here the CDR3 DNA reads TGTGCCAGAAGCTTGGAGGGACAGGGAGGTCAGCCCCAGCATTTT.

The sample holds a few counts of this clone. The rearrangement joins TRBV27 to TRBJ1-5; possible D gene TRBD1, 5 bases. V lost 6 bases and J 4 bases, leaving 19 bases between the germline ends. Looked up from germline, CDR1 is MNHEY and CDR2 is SMNVEV (reference sequence). There are 16 residues in the CDR3. CDR3: CASRATDITVNQPQHF. As DNA, the CDR3 is TGTGCCAGCAGGGCGACGGACATTACAGTTAATCAGCCCCAGCATTTT.

This clone was detected only once. The CDR3, as DNA: TGCGCCAGCAGCCAAGATAACGGGGGGCTCGTAGAACTGTTTTTT. Translated: CASSQDNGGLVELFF. The chain uses TRBV4-1 and TRBJ1-4, with D possibly being TRBD1 (6 bases). This CDR3 contains 15 residues. Germline V gene sequence: CDR1 MGHRA, CDR2 YSYEKL. V was clipped by 0 bases and J by 12 bases, with 17 bases between them.

The genes are TRBV27 and TRBJ2-2; a weak D match, TRBD2 (5 bases). Germline V gene sequence: CDR1 MNHEY, CDR2 SMNVEV (reference sequence). The V gene lost 5 bases and the J gene lost 6 bases, with 10 bases spanning the gap. CDR3 length equals 13 residues. The CDR3 DNA reads TGTGCCAGCAGTCCCCTGGAGGCCGGGGAGCTGTTTTTT. Translated, it gives CASSPLEAGELFF.

The chain links TRBV18 to TRBJ2-5; D gene unclear. The CDR3 sequence is 14 residues long. Between the trimmed V and J ends, which lost 0 bases and 5 bases, there was a span of 10 bases. Germline loops: CDR1 KGHSH, CDR2 LQKENI. The CDR3 here is CASSPPQARETQYF. CDR3 DNA: TGTGCCAGCTCACCACCTCAGGCAAGGGAGACCCAGTACTTC.

The chain is built from TRBV5-1 and TRBJ1-1; TRBD1 aligns across 8 bases. Germline lookup yields CDR1 SGHRS and CDR2 YFSETQ. Trimming took 4 bases from V and 5 from J; bases not matched to a gene: 7. The CDR3 sequence is 14 residues long. The CDR3 DNA is TGCGCCAGCAGCCTACAGGGGGGCTCTACTGAAGCTTTCTTT. Its translation is CASSLQGGSTEAFF. Filled out from reference TRBV5-1 and TRBJ1-1, the complete variable domain reads KAGVTQTPRYLIKTRGQQVTLSCSPISGHRSVSWYQQTPGQGLQFLFEYFSETQRNKGNFPGRFSGRQFSNSRSEMNVSTLELGDSALYLCASSLQGGSTEAFFGQGTRLTVV.

This chain joins TRBV23-1 and TRBJ2-7; tentative D call: TRBD1 (5 bases). TRBV23-1 is marked as an open reading frame, function uncertain. Trimming took off 0 bases at V and 2 bases at J, with 11 bases between the two ends. CDR3 length equals 15 residues. CDR3 in amino acids: CASSQSTVPAYEQYF. DNA for the CDR3: TGCGCCAGCAGTCAATCGACAGTTCCAGCCTACGAGCAGTACTTC.

This sequence joins TRBV18 and TRBJ2-1; 16 bases map to TRBD2. Trimming at V came to 1 base and at J to 6 bases, leaving 3 bases not matched to a gene. Germline V lookup: CDR1 KGHSH, CDR2 LQKENI. The CDR3 runs 17 residues. CDR3 sequence reads: CASSPRGTSGRANEQFF. CDR3 sequence (DNA): TGTGCCAGCTCACCACGGGGGACTAGCGGGAGGGCCAATGAGCAGTTCTTC.

This clone was seen a handful of times. The chain links TRBV14 to TRBJ2-7; possible D gene TRBD1, 5 bases. The CDR3 extends over 14 amino acids. Deletions cut 1 base from V and 2 bases from J, with 9 bases between. Germline-derived CDR1 and CDR2 are SGHDN and FVKESK. CDR3 bases: TGTGCCAGCAGCCAAGTTAGGGGTCCCTACGAGCAGTACTTC. It yields the protein CASSQVRGPYEQYF.

The chain recombines TRBV6-2 or TRBV6-3 with TRBJ1-2; the D gene is possibly TRBD1 (5 bases). The CDR3 spans 16 residues. Germline CDR1 is MNHEY and CDR2 is SVGEGT. V lost 5 bases and J 1 base, leaving 17 bases between the germline ends. The CDR3 spells CASSKGSRGFNYGYTF. DNA of the CDR3: TGTGCCAGCAGTAAAGGCTCTAGGGGATTTAACTATGGCTACACCTTC.

The chain uses TRBV7-9 and TRBJ1-3; TRBD1 aligns across 8 bases. The germline CDR1 and CDR2 sequences are SEHNR and FQNEAQ (reference sequence). V shed 3 bases, J shed 0 bases, and the junction held 7 bases outside the gene matches. This CDR3 contains 17 residues. CDR3 DNA sequence: TGTGCCAGCAGCTTCGGGACAGGAGGTCTCTCTGGAAACACCATATATTTT. Encoded protein: CASSFGTGGLSGNTIYF.

This chain connects TRBV5-6 to TRBJ2-3, with a possible D match to TRBD2 (5 bases). Trimming shortened V by 0 bases and J by 0 bases, and 11 bases separated the two germline ends. Germline CDR1 is SGHDT and CDR2 is YYEEEE. The CDR3 length is 16 residues. This CDR3 is CASSLGLHSSTDTQYF. The CDR3 DNA is TGTGCCAGCAGCTTGGGACTACATTCTAGCACAGATACGCAGTATTTT.

The rearrangement joins TRBV11-2 to TRBJ1-1, with D perhaps matching TRBD1 (6 bases). The CDR3 is 15 amino acids. The V gene's germline CDR1 is SGHAT and CDR2 FQNNGV. The V and J ends lost 4 bases and 5 bases respectively, with 17 bases between them. The CDR3 reads CASSSTQGRSTEAFF. The CDR3 nucleotides read TGTGCCAGCAGCTCAACACAGGGAAGATCAACTGAAGCTTTCTTT.

The chain combines TRBV6-5 with TRBJ1-2; TRBD1 is a possible D gene (6 bases). Trimming removed 2 bases from V and 4 bases from J, with 14 bases in between. This CDR3 contains 15 residues. CDR1 is MNHEY, CDR2 SVGAGI, per germline. CDR3 in DNA: TGTGCCAGCAGTTACGACTCGGACAGCCCCTATGGCTACACCTTC. This translates into CASSYDSDSPYGYTF.

This chain joins TRBV3-1 (or the pseudogene TRBV3-2) and TRBJ2-7, with 10 bases that match TRBD2. CDR3 length: 17 residues. After removal of 0 bases from V and 0 bases from J, the junction contained 5 bases not matched to a gene. Per germline, CDR1 LGHDT and CDR2 YNNKEL (reference sequence). The CDR3 sequence: CASSQESSGGFSYEQYF. DNA for the CDR3: TGTGCCAGCAGCCAAGAGTCTAGCGGGGGTTTCTCCTACGAGCAGTACTTC.

The chain combines TRBV3-1 (or the pseudogene TRBV3-2) with TRBJ2-7; 8 bases line up with TRBD1. CDR1 LGHDT and CDR2 YNNKEL come from the germline V gene (reference sequence). CDR3 size: 15 residues. The V and J ends lost 6 bases and 7 bases, in that order; junction bases with no gene match: 14. The CDR3 DNA is TGTGCCAGCAGTACAGGGGGGCTCCTGCCTTCAGAGCAGTACTTC. Amino acid sequence: CASSTGGLLPSEQYF.

Remarks on this clone: The same CDR3 is also encoded by other DNA sequences in this sample. This rearrangement joins TRBV12-3 or TRBV12-4 to TRBJ2-6; D gene ambiguous. The CDR3 covers 12 residues. Trimming cost V 1 base and J 5 bases, with 0 bases left between them. CDR3 DNA: TGTGCCAGCAGTTTAGGGGCCAACGTCCTGACTTTC. Translated, it gives CASSLGANVLTF.

This sequence joins TRBV7-9 and TRBJ2-3, with D possibly being TRBD2 (6 bases). V was clipped by 4 bases and J by 4 bases, with 9 bases between them. CDR3 length: 13 residues. Germline-derived CDR1 and CDR2 are SEHNR and FQNEAQ (reference sequence). CDR3 region: CASSSRDSDTQYF. The CDR3 DNA follows: TGTGCCAGCAGCTCCCGGGACTCAGATACGCAGTATTTT.

This clone came up once. V is TRBV4-1 and J is TRBJ1-5; 9 bases match TRBD1. The J segment lost 5 bases and the V segment lost 6 bases, leaving 11 bases of the junction unmatched. This CDR3 contains 16 residues. Germline CDR1 is MGHRA and CDR2 is YSYEKL. The CDR3 DNA sequence: TGCGCCAGCAGGCAAACCGGGACAGGGAGGGATCAGCCCCAGCATTTT. Amino acids: CASRQTGTGRDQPQHF.